These 16 T cell receptor beta chains share one sample of origin, sequenced in a study of T cells in Graves' hyperthyroidism and ophthalmopathy. TCR beta CDR3 sequences were amplified from RNA transcripts. RT-PCR in the first round (using the HTBI primer set) targeted the TCR CDR3. TCRdb ran MiXCR on the multiplex PCR reads and lists one entry per CDR3 protein. Among some 600,000 distinct CDR3 sequences listed, around 42% were seen once. Material: peripheral blood or thyroid tissue (not recorded which). The origin of the receptors is a woman aged 18-35 years with Graves' hyperthyroidism.

CDR3 sequence: CSVSDRVTTGYGYTF. Here the CDR3 DNA reads TGCAGCGTTTCGGACAGGGTAACAACTGGGTATGGCTACACCTTC. The gene calls are TRBV29-1 and TRBJ1-2; TRBD1 aligns across 8 bases. Germline loops: CDR1 SQVTM, CDR2 ANQGSEA. This CDR3 region has 15 residues. After removal of 5 bases from V and 5 bases from J, the junction contained 13 bases not matched to a gene.

In its sample, this clonotype was seen a few times. The chain combines TRBV7-2 with TRBJ2-7; tentatively, D is TRBD1 (6 bases). V was shortened by 5 bases and J by 1 base, with 18 bases between the two germline ends. The germline CDR1 and CDR2 sequences are SGHTA and FQGNSA. The CDR3 consists of 16 residues. Here the CDR3 reads CASSQGIGGQSYEQYF. The CDR3 region has the DNA TGTGCCAGCAGCCAGGGGATTGGGGGACAATCCTACGAGCAGTACTTC.

This clonotype came up a few times. The rearrangement uses TRBV4-3 and TRBJ1-1; 8 nucleotides align to TRBD1. This CDR3 has 14 amino acids. The germline V gene encodes CDR1 LGHNA and CDR2 YSLEER. Trimming took 6 bases from V and 5 from J; bases not matched to a gene: 8. The CDR3 loop reads CASRDRGGNTEAFF. CDR3 bases: TGCGCCAGCAGAGACAGGGGAGGGAATACTGAAGCTTTCTTT.

This chain joins TRBV5-1 and TRBJ1-1, with no clear D. The CDR3 loop spans 13 amino acids. Per the germline V gene, CDR1 is SGHRS and CDR2 is YFSETQ. V dropped 4 bases and J dropped 3 bases, with 10 bases sitting between them. CDR3 DNA sequence: TGCGCCAGCAGCACAGCGAACCACACTGAAGCTTTCTTT. It encodes CASSTANHTEAFF.

This clonotype has just a few counts. This chain links TRBV19 with TRBJ1-1, with a tentative D call TRBD1 (5 bases). Between the trimmed V and J ends, which lost 4 bases and 0 bases, there was a span of 15 bases. From germline, CDR1 is LNHDA and CDR2 SQIVND (reference sequence). This CDR3 comprises 16 residues. The CDR3 nucleotides are TGTGCCAGTAGTACTCCCCTTGACAGACTGAACACTGAAGCTTTCTTT. Amino acids: CASSTPLDRLNTEAFF.

This clonotype was counted ten times or more. This chain uses TRBV7-3 with TRBJ1-6; D remains ambiguous. The CDR3 has 13 amino acids. In germline, CDR1 is SGHTA, CDR2 FQGTGA. V was shortened by 1 base and J by 8 bases, with 6 bases between the two germline ends. Here the CDR3 reads CASSLSQDSPLHF. The CDR3 nucleotides are TGTGCCAGCAGCTTAAGTCAGGATTCACCCCTCCACTTT.

V and J are TRBV19 and TRBJ1-5; D may be TRBD1 (6 bases). Per the germline V gene, CDR1 is LNHDA and CDR2 is SQIVND (reference sequence). CDR3 length: 11 amino acids. This chain's CDR3 is CANQGLQPQHF. CDR3 coding DNA: TGTGCTAACCAGGGGCTTCAGCCCCAGCATTTT.

The chain joins TRBV15 to TRBJ2-6, with D tentatively TRBD1 (5 bases). The V and J ends lost 5 bases and 0 bases respectively, with 14 bases between them. The CDR3 length is 17 residues. Germline V gives CDR1 LNHNV, CDR2 YYDKDF (reference sequence). Here the CDR3 reads CATSGTQGSSGANVLTF. CDR3 DNA sequence: TGTGCCACCAGCGGCACGCAGGGAAGCTCTGGGGCCAACGTCCTGACTTTC.

This clonotype has more than one count but fewer than ten. The genes are TRBV7-6 and TRBJ2-7, with 8 bases identical to TRBD2. The CDR3 runs to 13 residues. The germline CDR1 and CDR2 sequences are SGHVS and FNYEAQ. V lost 5 bases and J lost 6; bases outside the gene matches: 6. The CDR3: CASSLTGGAEQYF. Written as DNA, the CDR3 is TGTGCCAGCAGCCTAACGGGAGGGGCCGAGCAGTACTTC.

The gene calls are TRBV7-8 and TRBJ1-3; tentatively, D is TRBD1 (5 bases). CDR1 is SGHVS and CDR2 is FQNEAQ in the germline V gene. The CDR3 runs 16 residues. Trimming took 3 bases from V and 4 from J, leaving 16 bases between them. CDR3 in amino acids: CASSFFRDPNGNTIYF. The CDR3 DNA is TGTGCCAGCAGCTTCTTCCGGGACCCCAACGGAAACACCATATATTTT.

This clonotype was counted only a few times. V and J are TRBV2 and TRBJ1-2, with TRBD1 matching 8 bases. The ends lost 5 bases at V and 6 bases at J; junction bases unmatched: 8. The CDR3 has 14 residues. The germline gives CDR1 SNHLY, CDR2 FYNNEI. CDR3 protein: CASSFGRGRDGYTF. The DNA for the CDR3 is TGTGCCAGCAGTTTCGGCAGGGGGCGAGATGGCTACACCTTC.

This clonotype was observed a handful of times. Sequence at one end of the junction differs from germline and may be a read error. The gene calls are TRBV24-1 and TRBJ2-2, with no clear D. Germline V lookup: CDR1 KGHDR, CDR2 SFDVKD. CDR3 length equals 19 residues. CDR3 sequence reads: CASSYSIAPGTANTGELFF. The CDR3 DNA reads TGTGCCAGCAGTTACTCGATCGCGCCTGGAACGGCGAACACCGGGGAGCTGTTTTTT.

This chain links TRBV7-2 with TRBJ1-1, with D tentatively TRBD1 (6 bases). Germline assignment: CDR1 SGHTA and CDR2 FQGNSA. The length of the CDR3 is 13 residues. V gave up 4 bases and J gave up 10 bases, with 16 bases separating them. For the CDR3, the DNA is TGTGCCAGCAGCTCCAGACGGGGGGCTGTAGCTTTCTTT. As protein: CASSSRRGAVAFF.

There are many counts of this clonotype. The gene calls are TRBV7-2 and TRBJ2-7; the match to TRBD2 covers 10 bases. The V gene end was trimmed by 6 bases and the J gene end by 6 bases; junction bases not matched to a gene: 5. Per the germline V gene, CDR1 is SGHTA and CDR2 is FQGNSA. The CDR3 sequence is 13 residues long. The CDR3 is CASRLGTSVEQYF. DNA for the CDR3: TGTGCCAGCAGGCTCGGGACTAGCGTCGAGCAGTACTTC.

This chain uses TRBV7-2 with TRBJ1-4; no definite D call. Per germline, CDR1 SGHTA and CDR2 FQGNSA. CDR3 length equals 12 residues. Between the trimmed V and J ends, which lost 2 bases and 12 bases, there was a span of 10 bases. CDR3 region: CASSLLASELFF. DNA for the CDR3: TGTGCCAGCAGCTTACTAGCGTCGGAACTGTTTTTT.

This clonotype was seen only a few times. V is TRBV2 and J is TRBJ1-2; 10 bases agree with TRBD1. CDR1 is SNHLY, CDR2 FYNNEI, per germline. The CDR3 length is 13 residues. Trimming cost V 5 bases and J 8 bases; bases outside gene matches: 5. CDR3 sequence (DNA): TGTGCCAGCAGTTCCCCGACAGGGGGCGGCTACACCTTC. Translated: CASSSPTGGGYTF.